The present entry profiles one TCR beta chain with its context. The CDR3 is 15 amino acids. Unmatched junction bases numbered 3, after V lost 5 bases and J lost 0 bases. In germline, CDR1 is SEHNR, CDR2 FQNEAQ (reference sequence). The data were taken from a study of blood T cell repertoires in COVID-19. As for the study in general: PBMCs, B-cell-depleted T cells, or T cells were the source of the cDNA or gDNA that made up the material.

Participant-given clinical history determined each cohort assignment. Sequenced by immunoSEQ multiplex PCR; TCRdb stores in-frame clones only, minus some. This repertoire shows about 270,000 clones, approximately 90% found once; its top ten account for about 2.2%. The sequence came from a woman under 30 who had recovered from COVID-19. Sequenced input: PBMCs or T cells enriched from blood (not recorded which). The gene calls are TRBV7-9 and TRBJ2-1; 8 bases match TRBD1. CDR3: CASSRQGSSYNEQFF. As DNA, the CDR3 is TGTGCCAGCAGCCGACAGGGGAGCTCCTACAATGAGCAGTTCTTC. Complete variable domain (other parts from reference TRBV7-9 and TRBJ2-1): DTGVSQNPRHKITKRGQNVTFRCDPISEHNRLYWYRQTLGQGPEFLTYFQNEAQLEKSRLLSDRFSAERPKGSFSTLEIQRTEQGDSAMYLCASSRQGSSYNEQFFGPGTRLTVL.